Following are 10 T cell receptor beta chains from one sample sequenced in a study of T cell responses to AZD1222 COVID-19 vaccine. The protocol was immunoSEQ multiplex PCR, while the TCRdb copy is restricted to in-frame clones and leaves out a portion. The sample includes 200,000 or so clones, under 95% of them seen just once. Sample: peripheral blood, taken 28 days after the second AZD1222 dose. Source of these receptors: an adult who received the AZD1222 COVID-19 vaccine.

This clone was recorded only once. This chain joins TRBV7-9 and TRBJ1-5; D remains unclear. Looked up from germline, CDR1 is SEHNR and CDR2 is FQNEAQ (reference sequence). The CDR3 totals 16 residues. With 5 bases removed from V and 2 bases from J, the gap between germline ends came to 16 bases. The CDR3 DNA reads as TGTGCCAGCAGCAAAGCTGGCGGGATGGGCAATCAGCCCCAGCATTTT. Protein: CASSKAGGMGNQPQHF.

This clone was counted only a few times. V is TRBV3-1 (or the pseudogene TRBV3-2) and J is TRBJ1-2, with TRBD1 matching over 8 bases. Germline loops: CDR1 LGHDT, CDR2 YNNKEL (reference sequence). The CDR3 has 14 amino acids. Trimming removed 5 bases from V and 7 bases from J; junction bases left unmatched: 9. In DNA form, the CDR3 reads TGTGCCAGCAGCTCACGACAGGGGTTTTCTGGCTACACCTTC. Encoded protein: CASSSRQGFSGYTF.

The chain employs TRBV3-1 (or the pseudogene TRBV3-2) and TRBJ2-4, with unresolved D. Between the trimmed V and J ends, which lost 0 bases and 7 bases, there was a span of 13 bases. This CDR3 is built from 15 residues. Germline assignment: CDR1 LGHDT and CDR2 YNNKEL (reference sequence). The CDR3 reads CASSQEERATNIQYF. CDR3 DNA sequence: TGTGCCAGCAGCCAAGAGGAAAGGGCCACCAACATTCAGTACTTC.

The chain joins TRBV25-1 to TRBJ2-1; 9 bases agree with TRBD1. Germline CDR1 MGHDK, CDR2 SYGVNS. This CDR3 has 14 amino acids. V lost 5 bases, J lost 3 bases, and 2 bases stayed unmatched. CDR3 in amino acids: CASSKTGGYNEQFF. DNA for the CDR3: TGTGCCAGCAGTAAGACAGGGGGCTACAATGAGCAGTTCTTC.

In this sample, this clone turned up once. The DNA of the CDR3 is TGTGCCACCAGCACTGAGGGCAGGGGGCAGGCTAGCGGCTCCTACGAGCAGTACTTC. It translates to CATSTEGRGQASGSYEQYF. The J gene is TRBJ2-7, the V gene TRBV15, with D maybe TRBD1 (8 bases). CDR1 LNHNV and CDR2 YYDKDF come from the germline V gene (reference sequence). V was pared by 4 bases and J by 0 bases, with 25 bases between. This CDR3 is built from 19 residues.

This chain links TRBV2 with TRBJ2-7; TRBD2 aligns across 7 bases. Germline V lookup: CDR1 SNHLY, CDR2 FYNNEI. With 11 bases clipped from V and 2 bases from J, the junction kept 6 bases outside the gene matches. This CDR3 has 12 residues. DNA of the CDR3: TGTGCCGGGTCCCGGGAGGCCTACGAGCAGTACTTC. Its protein product is CAGSREAYEQYF.

The chain couples TRBV2 to TRBJ1-4; no definite D call. The V end was cut by 8 bases, the J end by 2 bases, with 6 bases between. This CDR3 is built from 12 residues. Germline V gene data show CDR1 as SNHLY and CDR2 as FYNNEI. The CDR3 loop reads CASSVTNEKLFF. DNA for the CDR3: TGTGCCAGCTCGGTGACTAATGAAAAACTGTTTTTT. The full variable domain, its missing parts supplied by reference TRBV2 and TRBJ1-4, is EPEVTQTPSHQVTQMGQEVILRCVPISNHLYFYWYRQILGQKVEFLVSFYNNEISEKSEIFDDQFSVERPDGSNFTLKIRSTKLEDSAMYFCASSVTNEKLFFGSGTQLSVL.

The V gene is TRBV20-1, the J gene TRBJ1-2; D remains unclear. CDR3 length equals 10 residues. Trimming cost V 6 bases and J 10 bases, with 12 bases left between them. CDR1 and CDR2 (germline): DFQATT, SNEGSKA (reference sequence). The CDR3 loop is CSAPRQDYTF. In DNA, the CDR3 is TGCAGTGCCCCGAGGCAGGACTACACCTTC.

The chain joins TRBV5-1 to TRBJ1-1; D is undetermined. Germline V gene sequence: CDR1 SGHRS, CDR2 YFSETQ. V was clipped by 0 bases and J by 4 bases, with 16 bases between them. This CDR3 spans 16 amino acids. CDR3 sequence: CASSLVTGSAATEAFF. The CDR3 DNA reads TGCGCCAGCAGCTTGGTGACCGGATCCGCGGCCACTGAAGCTTTCTTT. The full variable domain, in which reference TRBV5-1 and TRBJ1-1 provide the parts outside the CDR3, is KAGVTQTPRYLIKTRGQQVTLSCSPISGHRSVSWYQQTPGQGLQFLFEYFSETQRNKGNFPGRFSGRQFSNSRSEMNVSTLELGDSALYLCASSLVTGSAATEAFFGQGTRLTVV.

The chain combines TRBV6-2 or TRBV6-3 with TRBJ2-5, with 7 positions matching TRBD2. J was trimmed by 2 bases and V by 5 bases; bases with no gene match: 8. The CDR3 is made up of 15 amino acids. Germline CDR1 and CDR2: MNHEY and SVGEGT. CDR3 DNA: TGTGCCAGCAGTGGGTGGAGTAGCGGGCAAGAGACCCAGTACTTC. It encodes CASSGWSSGQETQYF.